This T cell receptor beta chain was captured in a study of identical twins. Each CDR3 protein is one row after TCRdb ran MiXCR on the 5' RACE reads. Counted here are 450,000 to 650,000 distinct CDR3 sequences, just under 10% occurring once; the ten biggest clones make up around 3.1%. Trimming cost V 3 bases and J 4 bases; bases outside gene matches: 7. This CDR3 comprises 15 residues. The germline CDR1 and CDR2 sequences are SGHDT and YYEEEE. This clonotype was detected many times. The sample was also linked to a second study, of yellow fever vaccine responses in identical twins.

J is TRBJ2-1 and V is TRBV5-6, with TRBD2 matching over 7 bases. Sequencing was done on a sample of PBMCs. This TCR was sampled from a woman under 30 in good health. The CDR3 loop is CASSWVTSAYNEQFF. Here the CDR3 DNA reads TGTGCCAGCAGCTGGGTAACTAGCGCTTACAATGAGCAGTTCTTC.